This entry lists 31 T cell receptor beta chains sequenced from one sample in a study of blood T cell repertoires in COVID-19. Method: immunoSEQ multiplex PCR; TCRdb's copy keeps in-frame clones and lacks some. The table includes 110,000 or so clones, 80% to 85% detected once. The sequencing sample was made of peripheral blood. Source of these receptors: a man aged 80 or over with acute or convalescent COVID-19.

This chain joins TRBV5-1 and TRBJ1-2; 9 bases fit TRBD1. V trimming: 4 bases; J trimming: 8 bases; junction bases outside the gene matches: 9. CDR1 is SGHRS and CDR2 is YFSETQ in the germline V gene. The CDR3 consists of 14 residues. The CDR3 reads CASSQGTGTRGYTF. The CDR3 DNA reads TGCGCCAGCAGCCAGGGGACAGGGACGAGGGGCTACACCTTC.

The rearrangement uses TRBV11-2 and TRBJ1-5; no clear D gene. The CDR3 runs 16 residues. The germline V gene encodes CDR1 SGHAT and CDR2 FQNNGV. Trimming took 0 bases from V and 2 from J, leaving 11 bases between them. CDR3 amino acids: CASSLEGRLGNQPQHF. The CDR3 DNA follows: TGTGCCAGCAGCTTAGAAGGGAGACTCGGCAATCAGCCCCAGCATTTT. The full variable domain, its missing parts supplied by reference TRBV11-2 and TRBJ1-5, is EAGVAQSPRYKIIEKRQSVAFWCNPISGHATLYWYQQILGQGPKLLIQFQNNGVVDDSQLPKDRFSAERLKGVDSTLKIQPAKLEDSAVYLCASSLEGRLGNQPQHFGDGTRLSIL.

The V call is TRBV28, the J call TRBJ1-2; 7 bases are a match to TRBD1. The CDR3 is made up of 17 amino acids. J gave up 4 bases and V 5 bases, and 16 bases lay outside the gene matches. The V gene's germline CDR1 is MDHEN and CDR2 SYDVKM. The CDR3 region has the DNA TGTGCCAGCAGTCTCCTAGAGGCGGGACAGATCGCCTATGGCTACACCTTC. Its protein product is CASSLLEAGQIAYGYTF.

The chain combines TRBV19 with TRBJ1-5; 11 nucleotides align to TRBD1. Germline V CDR1 and CDR2: LNHDA, SQIVND (reference sequence). Losses at the gene ends were 4 bases for V and 5 bases for J; bases not matched to a gene: 4. The CDR3 loop spans 15 amino acids. CDR3 nucleotides: TGTGCCAGTAGTAGGGACAGGGGGATGCATCAGCCCCAGCATTTT. This translates into CASSRDRGMHQPQHF.

This clone was counted between two and nine times. The DNA of the CDR3 is TGTGCCAGCAGCTACAGGGGGAACACTGAAGCTTTCTTT. This translates into CASSYRGNTEAFF. This chain joins TRBV16 and TRBJ1-1, with 7 bases that match TRBD1. With V trimmed by 5 bases and J by 1 base, 1 base remained unmatched. Germline V gene data show CDR1 as KGHSY and CDR2 as FQNENV. The CDR3 runs 13 residues.

This clone has a single count. The gene calls are TRBV30 and TRBJ1-4, with D possibly matching TRBD1 (5 bases). V dropped 1 base and J dropped 2 bases, with 23 bases sitting between them. The CDR3 contains 19 residues. The germline CDR1 and CDR2 sequences are GTSNPN and SVGIG (reference sequence). The CDR3 coding sequence is TGTGCCTGGAGTGGCCCGACAGAGAAAGGTCGTAGCACTAATGAAAAACTGTTTTTT. This gives the protein CAWSGPTEKGRSTNEKLFF.

The rearrangement joins TRBV30 to TRBJ2-5, with a tentative D call TRBD2 (6 bases). Germline V gene data show CDR1 as GTSNPN and CDR2 as SVGIG (reference sequence). Trimming stripped 2 bases from V and 2 bases from J, with 9 bases between. The CDR3 runs 13 residues. The CDR3 sequence is CAWSPGVQETQYF. Written as DNA, the CDR3 is TGTGCCTGGAGTCCGGGAGTTCAAGAGACCCAGTACTTC.

The chain uses TRBV19 and TRBJ2-7, with TRBD1 matching over 8 bases. CDR1 and CDR2 from the germline V gene are LNHDA and SQIVND (reference sequence). The CDR3 contains 14 residues. With 2 bases clipped from V and 2 bases from J, the junction kept 2 bases outside the gene matches. CDR3 in DNA: TGTGCCAGTAGTATAAGGGGACAGGCCTACGAGCAGTACTTC. Translated: CASSIRGQAYEQYF.

V and J are TRBV6-2 or TRBV6-3 and TRBJ1-2; maybe TRBD1 (6 bases). The V end lost 2 bases, the J end lost 0 bases, and 13 bases lay between the germline ends. The CDR3 contains 16 residues. Germline V gives CDR1 MNHEY, CDR2 SVGEGT. The CDR3: CASSYPDRPSNYGYTF. Here the CDR3 DNA reads TGTGCCAGCAGTTACCCGGACAGACCTTCTAACTATGGCTACACCTTC.

The chain's CDR3 is CASSAGDRGVTDTQYF. CDR3 bases: TGCGCCAGCAGTGCGGGAGACAGGGGGGTCACAGATACGCAGTATTTT. The V call is TRBV10-2, the J call TRBJ2-3, with 9 positions matching TRBD1. This CDR3 has 16 residues. CDR1 is WSHSY and CDR2 is SAAADI in the germline V gene. Losses at the gene ends were 4 bases for V and 2 bases for J; bases not matched to a gene: 7.

A word on this clone: The junction shows a germline mismatch at one end, possibly a read error. This rearrangement joins TRBV7-7 to TRBJ2-2, with TRBD1 as a possible D gene (5 bases). Germline-derived CDR1 and CDR2 are SSHAT and FNYEAQ (reference sequence). The CDR3 has 12 residues. The chain's CDR3 is CASSSQAGELFF. The CDR3 DNA sequence: TGTGCTAGCAGCTCACAGGCCGGGGAGCTGTTTTTT.

The gene calls are TRBV7-9 and TRBJ1-1; D gene ambiguous. Germline V gene data show CDR1 as SEHNR and CDR2 as FQNEAQ (reference sequence). Trimming pared 5 bases from V and 8 bases from J, leaving 15 bases between. The CDR3 is 13 amino acids. CDR3 coding DNA: TGTGCCAGCAGCGGATTAGGAGGTTCGGAAGCTTTCTTT. This encodes CASSGLGGSEAFF. The complete variable domain, with remaining parts taken from reference TRBV7-9 and TRBJ1-1, reads DTGVSQNPRHKITKRGQNVTFRCDPISEHNRLYWYRQTLGQGPEFLTYFQNEAQLEKSRLLSDRFSAERPKGSFSTLEIQRTEQGDSAMYLCASSGLGGSEAFFGQGTRLTVV.

V is TRBV6-5 and J is TRBJ2-1; the D gene is possibly TRBD1 (6 bases). Germline V CDR1 and CDR2: MNHEY, SVGAGI. The V and J ends lost 7 bases and 0 bases respectively, with 13 bases between them. This CDR3 contains 15 residues. CDR3 sequence reads: CASTRDKSSYNEQFF. CDR3 DNA sequence: TGTGCCAGCACCCGGGACAAAAGCTCCTACAATGAGCAGTTCTTC.

The V and J genes are TRBV19 and TRBJ2-1; D ambiguous. V shed 7 bases and J shed 5 bases, with 6 bases lying between them. Germline V gene lookup returns CDR1 LNHDA and CDR2 SQIVND (reference sequence). The CDR3 is 11 residues long. The CDR3 DNA is TGTGCCAGTAACAGAAACAATGAGCAGTTCTTC. Encoded protein: CASNRNNEQFF.

The gene calls are TRBV6-4 and TRBJ1-6; TRBD1 matches at 9 bases. This CDR3 spans 15 amino acids. Germline lookup yields CDR1 MRHNA and CDR2 SNTAGT. J lost 8 bases, V lost 0 bases, and 2 bases had no gene match. The CDR3 DNA is TGTGCCAGCAGTGACTCGGGACAGGGACATTCACCCCTCCACTTT. It translates to CASSDSGQGHSPLHF.

This chain links TRBV7-2 with TRBJ2-1, with 12 bases identical to TRBD2. The CDR3 runs to 18 residues. With 0 bases clipped from V and 5 bases from J, the junction kept 8 bases outside the gene matches. Germline V gives CDR1 SGHTA, CDR2 FQGNSA. The CDR3 nucleotides read TGTGCCAGCAGCTTAGCCCTGACTAGCGGGAGACTCCACAATGAGCAGTTCTTC. Translating gives CASSLALTSGRLHNEQFF. Complete variable domain (other parts from reference TRBV7-2 and TRBJ2-1): GAGVSQSPSNKVTEKGKDVELRCDPISGHTALYWYRQSLGQGLEFLIYFQGNSAPDKSGLPSDRFSAERTGGSVSTLTIQRTQQEDSAVYLCASSLALTSGRLHNEQFFGPGTRLTVL.

The V call is TRBV28, the J call TRBJ1-1, with a tentative D call TRBD1 (6 bases). The length of the CDR3 is 14 residues. Per germline, CDR1 MDHEN and CDR2 SYDVKM. The V gene lost 6 bases and the J gene lost 1 base, with 12 bases spanning the gap. The CDR3 coding sequence is TGTGCCAGCAGCCCTACAGGGAGGAACACTGAAGCTTTCTTT. This codes for CASSPTGRNTEAFF. The full variable domain, completed using reference TRBV28 and TRBJ1-1, is DVKVTQSSRYLVKRTGEKVFLECVQDMDHENMFWYRQDPGLGLRLIYFSYDVKMKEKGDIPEGYSVSREKKERFSLILESASTNQTSMYLCASSPTGRNTEAFFGQGTRLTVV.

For this clone: Other DNA sequences in the sample encode the same CDR3. This chain uses TRBV7-9 with TRBJ1-1; no clear D gene. CDR1 is SEHNR, CDR2 FQNEAQ, per germline (reference sequence). Trimming took 5 bases from V and 5 from J, leaving 6 bases between them. CDR3 size: 11 residues. CDR3 nucleotides: TGTGCCAGCAGCCCCCGTACTGAAGCTTTCTTT. It encodes CASSPRTEAFF.

This clone was counted only a few times. The chain joins TRBV7-3 to TRBJ2-6; no clear D gene. Per germline, CDR1 SGHTA and CDR2 FQGTGA. V was clipped by 5 bases and J by 2 bases, with 13 bases between them. This CDR3 is 16 amino acids long. CDR3 residues: CASSPQAVAGANVLTF. In DNA form, the CDR3 reads TGTGCCAGCAGCCCTCAGGCTGTGGCTGGGGCCAACGTCCTGACTTTC. Using reference TRBV7-3 and TRBJ2-6 for the parts outside the CDR3, the full variable domain is GAGVSQTPSNKVTEKGKYVELRCDPISGHTALYWYRQSLGQGPEFLIYFQGTGAADDSGLPNDRFFAVRPEGSVSTLKIQRTERGDSAVYLCASSPQAVAGANVLTFGAGSRLTVL.

This clone was seen only once. The V gene is TRBV27, the J gene TRBJ2-7; weak D call: TRBD2 (7 bases). The CDR3 runs 15 residues. V was pared by 6 bases and J by 4 bases, with 19 bases between. The germline CDR1 and CDR2 sequences are MNHEY and SMNVEV (reference sequence). The DNA for the CDR3 is TGTGCCAGCAGCCGTAGGGGGGGGGCGGGTTACGAGCAGTACTTC. Amino acid sequence: CASSRRGGAGYEQYF.

V and J are TRBV27 and TRBJ1-1, with D possibly matching TRBD1 (6 bases). V lost 0 bases and J lost 4, with 9 bases in between. Per the germline V gene, CDR1 is MNHEY and CDR2 is SMNVEV (reference sequence). CDR3 length: 14 amino acids. The CDR3 is CASSLSAGVTEAFF. The CDR3 DNA reads TGTGCCAGCAGTTTATCGGCAGGGGTCACTGAAGCTTTCTTT.

The V call is TRBV5-1, the J call TRBJ2-3, with TRBD1 matching 9 bases. Germline V gene lookup returns CDR1 SGHRS and CDR2 YFSETQ. V was pared by 3 bases and J by 5 bases, with 7 bases of the junction left unmatched. The CDR3 length is 15 residues. The CDR3, as DNA: TGCGCCAGCAGCTCTCTGACAGGGGGTGAAGATACGCAGTATTTT. This encodes CASSSLTGGEDTQYF.

The CDR3 here is CASSPLSTSGRYNEQFF. The CDR3 nucleotides read TGCGCCAGCAGTCCCCTCAGCACTAGCGGGAGATACAATGAGCAGTTCTTC. V and J are TRBV5-1 and TRBJ2-1; 11 bases fit TRBD2. This CDR3 region has 17 residues. Germline lookup yields CDR1 SGHRS and CDR2 YFSETQ. V gave up 5 bases and J gave up 4 bases; unmatched junction bases: 11.

V usage is TRBV18 and J usage is TRBJ2-2, with a weak D call TRBD2 (5 bases). Per germline, CDR1 KGHSH and CDR2 LQKENI. V was pared by 5 bases and J by 5 bases, with 21 bases between. This CDR3 comprises 17 residues. Here the CDR3 reads CASSSILDPSYTGELFF. The CDR3, as DNA: TGTGCCAGCTCATCTATACTAGACCCAAGTTATACCGGGGAGCTGTTTTTT.

This clone was observed once. J is TRBJ1-6 and V is TRBV28, with a possible D match to TRBD1 (5 bases). The CDR3 sequence is 14 residues long. Trimming took off 3 bases at V and 6 bases at J, with 9 bases between the two ends. Germline V gene sequence: CDR1 MDHEN, CDR2 SYDVKM. CDR3 sequence: CASSFGGGNSPLHF. The CDR3 coding sequence is TGTGCCAGCAGTTTCGGGGGAGGTAATTCACCCCTCCACTTT.

The genes are TRBV27 and TRBJ1-2, with D possibly TRBD1 on 6 matching bases. Germline V lookup: CDR1 MNHEY, CDR2 SMNVEV (reference sequence). V lost 5 bases and J lost 6, with 13 bases in between. The length of the CDR3 is 13 residues. CDR3 amino acids: CASSLRQADGYTF. CDR3 coding DNA: TGTGCCAGCAGTCTCCGACAGGCAGATGGCTACACCTTC.

This chain connects TRBV18 to TRBJ2-7; a possible D gene is TRBD1 (5 bases). The ends were cut back, 4 bases at V and 3 bases at J, with 22 bases in the middle. The CDR3 totals 17 residues. Germline values: CDR1 KGHSH, CDR2 LQKENI. As DNA, the CDR3 is TGTGCCAGCTCACTGGGCAGGGAAGGCCTGAGATTCTACGAGCAGTACTTC. Amino acids: CASSLGREGLRFYEQYF.

The chain carries TRBV7-9 and TRBJ2-4, with 8 bases fitting TRBD1. CDR1 is SEHNR, CDR2 FQNEAQ, per germline (reference sequence). V shed 5 bases and J 1 base; nucleotides not matched to a gene: 7. The CDR3 extends over 16 amino acids. The CDR3 sequence: CASSVRTGLAKNIQYF. DNA for the CDR3: TGTGCCAGCAGCGTGAGGACAGGGTTGGCCAAAAACATTCAGTACTTC.

V is TRBV5-6 and J is TRBJ2-5, with 8 bases fitting TRBD1. Per germline, CDR1 SGHDT and CDR2 YYEEEE. Trimming removed 4 bases from V and 2 bases from J; junction bases left unmatched: 7. The CDR3 loop spans 15 amino acids. As DNA, the CDR3 is TGTGCCAGCAGCACCTTTACAGGGGGACAAGAGACCCAGTACTTC. Its translation is CASSTFTGGQETQYF.

A single count supports this clone. For the CDR3, the DNA is TGTGCCAGCAGCTCCCCTAACGGGAAGTACGAGCAGTACTTC. Its protein is CASSSPNGKYEQYF. The V gene is TRBV5-4, the J gene TRBJ2-7, with D maybe TRBD2 (5 bases). Trimming took 3 bases from V and 4 from J, leaving 14 bases between them. Germline V gene sequence: CDR1 SGHNT, CDR2 YYREEE (reference sequence). The CDR3 runs to 14 residues.

The chain employs TRBV30 and TRBJ2-5; D remains ambiguous. With 2 bases removed from V and 2 bases from J, the gap between germline ends came to 3 bases. The germline gives CDR1 GTSNPN, CDR2 SVGIG (reference sequence). This CDR3 has 11 residues. In nucleotides, the CDR3 is TGTGCCTGGAGTCCACAAGAGACCCAGTACTTC. Translating it yields CAWSPQETQYF.